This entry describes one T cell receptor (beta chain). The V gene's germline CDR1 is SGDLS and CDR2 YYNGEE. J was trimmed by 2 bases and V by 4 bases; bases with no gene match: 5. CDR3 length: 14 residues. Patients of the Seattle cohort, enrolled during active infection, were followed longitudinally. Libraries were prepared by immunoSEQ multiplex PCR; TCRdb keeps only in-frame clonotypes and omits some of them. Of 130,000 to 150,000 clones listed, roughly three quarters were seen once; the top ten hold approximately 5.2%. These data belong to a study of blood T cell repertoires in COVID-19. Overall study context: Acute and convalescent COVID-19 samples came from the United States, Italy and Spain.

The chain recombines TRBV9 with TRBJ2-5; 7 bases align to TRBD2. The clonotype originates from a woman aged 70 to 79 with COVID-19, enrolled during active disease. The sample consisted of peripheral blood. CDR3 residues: CASSPASGQETQYF. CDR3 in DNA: TGTGCCAGCAGCCCGGCTAGCGGACAAGAGACCCAGTACTTC.